Below are 25 T cell receptor beta chains sequenced from a single sample in a study of CD8 T cells in ankylosing spondylitis. Points from the study as a whole: Among TCR beta sequences, a motif of eight highly homologous variants appeared characteristic of ankylosing spondylitis blood.

TCRdb reanalysed the 5' RACE reads using MiXCR and keeps one entry per CDR3 protein. Among more than 400,000 distinct CDR3 sequences listed, roughly 5.2% were seen once. Antigens of these TCRs are unknown. Sequencing input: blood, either unsorted or a sorted T cell fraction (not recorded which). These receptors were obtained from a male donor with ankylosing spondylitis.

This clonotype showed up many times. V is TRBV20-1 and J is TRBJ1-5; D call uncertain. Trimming cost V 5 bases and J 5 bases, with 10 bases left between them. The CDR3 has 12 residues. Germline loops: CDR1 DFQATT, CDR2 SNEGSKA (reference sequence). CDR3 sequence reads: CSACGLYQPQHF. CDR3 coding DNA: TGCAGTGCTTGTGGACTTTATCAGCCCCAGCATTTT.

This clonotype has ten or more counts. The chain employs TRBV12-3 or TRBV12-4 and TRBJ2-6; perhaps TRBD1 as D (7 bases). Trimming stripped 3 bases from V and 0 bases from J, with 12 bases between. This CDR3 spans 17 amino acids. The CDR3 is CASSLGGQLSGANVLTF. The CDR3 coding sequence is TGTGCCAGCAGTTTGGGGGGACAGCTCTCTGGGGCCAACGTCCTGACTTTC.

Ten or more counts support this clonotype. The chain employs TRBV20-1 and TRBJ1-1, with 7 bases that match TRBD1. Unmatched junction bases numbered 3, after V lost 4 bases and J lost 1 base. Germline CDR1 reads DFQATT; CDR2 reads SNEGSKA (reference sequence). The CDR3 consists of 13 residues. The CDR3 nucleotides read TGCAGTGCTACCTGGACAGGGAACACTGAAGCTTTCTTT. Translated: CSATWTGNTEAFF.

This clonotype was seen more than once but under ten times. The gene calls are TRBV7-2 and TRBJ2-3; D call uncertain. The CDR3 totals 13 residues. From germline, CDR1 is SGHTA and CDR2 FQGNSA. Trimming pared 2 bases from V and 4 bases from J, leaving 7 bases between. The CDR3 DNA sequence: TGTGCCAGCAGCTTACCGGCGGCAGATACGCAGTATTTT. This translates into CASSLPAADTQYF.

This clonotype came up many times. The junction departs from the called germline gene at one end, perhaps through a read error. The chain couples TRBV5-1 to TRBJ2-1; D possibly corresponds to TRBD1 (7 bases). CDR3 length: 15 residues. The germline CDR1 and CDR2 sequences are SGHRS and YFSETQ. The CDR3 region is CASSLSQGGPRRGLF. In DNA form, the CDR3 reads TGCGCCAGCAGCTTGTCGCAGGGGGGCCCTCGAAGGGGGCTCTTC. Full variable domain (missing parts from reference TRBV5-1 and TRBJ2-1): KAGVTQTPRYLIKTRGQQVTLSCSPISGHRSVSWYQQTPGQGLQFLFEYFSETQRNKGNFPGRFSGRQFSNSRSEMNVSTLELGDSALYLCASSLSQGGPRRGLFGPGTRLTVL.

This clonotype was observed many times. The chain couples TRBV20-1 to TRBJ2-1, with 7 positions matching TRBD1. CDR3 length equals 14 residues. V dropped 5 bases and J dropped 2; count of bases not matched to a gene: 6. Per germline, CDR1 DFQATT and CDR2 SNEGSKA (reference sequence). CDR3 sequence reads: CSAPNRGPYNEQFF. The CDR3 DNA sequence: TGCAGTGCTCCCAACAGGGGTCCCTACAATGAGCAGTTCTTC.

This clonotype was detected many times. The chain couples TRBV4-3 to TRBJ1-1; 7 bases are shared with TRBD1. The V gene end was trimmed by 5 bases and the J gene end by 7 bases; junction bases not matched to a gene: 10. The CDR3 extends over 14 amino acids. Looked up from germline, CDR1 is LGHNA and CDR2 is YSLEER. In DNA, the CDR3 is TGCGCCAGCAGCGCACTAAGGGACAGCTATGAAGCTTTCTTT. This translates into CASSALRDSYEAFF.

The V call is TRBV5-8, the J call TRBJ2-2; D possibly corresponds to TRBD2 (6 bases). Trimming took off 3 bases at V and 9 bases at J, with 15 bases between the two ends. Germline V CDR1 and CDR2: SGHTS, YDEGEE. The CDR3 loop spans 14 amino acids. The CDR3 nucleotides read TGTGCCAGCAGCTCTGGACTACTCTGCTGGGAGCTGTTTTTT. The encoded protein is CASSSGLLCWELFF.

Comment on this clonotype: Given a much more abundant clone one base away, this may be a read error. The chain combines TRBV20-1 with TRBJ1-4; 8 bases align to TRBD1. CDR1 is DFQATT, CDR2 SNEGSKA, per germline (reference sequence). This CDR3 has 13 residues. The CDR3 DNA follows: TGCAGTGCACCTGGACAGGGCGGAGAAACACTGTTTTTT. Residues: CSAPGQGGETLFF.

This clonotype was found many times. The chain recombines TRBV4-3 with TRBJ1-1, with 7 bases aligning to TRBD1. The germline gives CDR1 LGHNA, CDR2 YSLEER. The CDR3 length is 15 residues. V dropped 1 base and J dropped 4; count of bases not matched to a gene: 6. The CDR3 loop reads CASSQVTSGGTEAFF. In nucleotides, the CDR3 is TGCGCCAGCAGCCAAGTTACGTCAGGGGGCACTGAAGCTTTCTTT.

This chain joins TRBV18 and TRBJ2-5; TRBD1 matches 9 bases. V trimming: 5 bases; J trimming: 4 bases; junction bases outside the gene matches: 5. Germline loops: CDR1 KGHSH, CDR2 LQKENI. The CDR3 totals 14 residues. CDR3 nucleotide sequence: TGTGCCAGCTCAAACAGGGGGCTGGGAGAGACCCAGTACTTC. Amino acid sequence: CASSNRGLGETQYF.

The J gene is TRBJ2-1, the V gene TRBV28; 10 nucleotides match TRBD2. Germline trimming cut 6 bases from V and 6 bases from J; bases unmatched to any gene: 8. This CDR3 is built from 15 residues. Germline V gives CDR1 MDHEN, CDR2 SYDVKM. CDR3 sequence: CASRTAGGPFNEQFF. The CDR3 DNA reads TGTGCCAGCAGGACAGCGGGAGGGCCGTTCAATGAGCAGTTCTTC.

This clonotype was detected ten times or more. V gene TRBV6-2 or TRBV6-3 combines with J gene TRBJ2-5, with D possibly TRBD2 on 6 matching bases. Trimming left V 10 bases short and J 1 base short, with 13 bases between. This CDR3 is 13 amino acids long. Germline CDR1 is MNHEY and CDR2 is SVGEGT. CDR3 sequence reads: CATRRSGQETQYF. CDR3 bases: TGTGCCACCCGCCGTAGCGGCCAAGAGACCCAGTACTTC.

There are many counts of this clonotype. This rearrangement joins TRBV5-1 to TRBJ1-1; 9 bases are shared with TRBD1. CDR3 length: 16 residues. Germline trimming cut 2 bases from V and 4 bases from J; bases unmatched to any gene: 9. CDR1 SGHRS and CDR2 YFSETQ come from the germline V gene. The CDR3 nucleotides read TGCGCCAGCAGCTTTGACAGGGGGGAAGTTGGCACTGAAGCTTTCTTT. As protein: CASSFDRGEVGTEAFF.

The table lists this clonotype with many counts. The J gene is TRBJ1-1, the V gene TRBV12-3 or TRBV12-4; TRBD1 aligns across 9 bases. The V segment lost 5 bases and the J segment 9 bases; nucleotides outside the gene matches: 7. This CDR3 comprises 13 residues. The CDR3 nucleotides are TGTGCCAGCAGTCCTCCGGGGACAGGGAAAGCTTTCTTT. Protein sequence: CASSPPGTGKAFF.

This clonotype was detected ten times or more. This chain uses TRBV7-2 with TRBJ1-2; 7 bases line up with TRBD1. V dropped 3 bases and J dropped 5; count of bases not matched to a gene: 3. The germline V gene encodes CDR1 SGHTA and CDR2 FQGNSA. The CDR3 extends over 13 amino acids. The CDR3 loop is CASSLIQGYGYTF. CDR3 coding DNA: TGTGCCAGCAGCTTGATACAGGGGTATGGCTACACCTTC.

This clonotype was detected ten times or more. The gene calls are TRBV24-1 and TRBJ2-1; TRBD2 might be the D (6 bases). CDR3 size: 16 residues. CDR1 and CDR2 (germline): KGHDR, SFDVKD. V lost 0 bases, J lost 5 bases, and 13 bases lay in between. This chain's CDR3 is CATSDLGASSDNEQFF. Written as DNA, the CDR3 is TGTGCCACCAGTGATTTGGGCGCGTCTAGCGACAATGAGCAGTTCTTC.

There are many counts of this clonotype. The chain combines TRBV29-1 with TRBJ2-5; TRBD1 aligns across 11 bases. V shed 6 bases, J shed 4 bases, and the junction held 7 bases outside the gene matches. Germline CDR1 is SQVTM and CDR2 is ANQGSEA. The CDR3 runs to 14 residues. CDR3 bases: TGCAGCGTCTCCCCTGGGACAGGGGGAGAGACCCAGTACTTC. It codes for CSVSPGTGGETQYF.

There are a few counts of this clonotype. The chain is built from TRBV2 and TRBJ2-1, with TRBD2 matching over 8 bases. The V and J ends lost 7 bases and 4 bases, in that order; junction bases with no gene match: 6. CDR3 size: 14 residues. CDR1 SNHLY and CDR2 FYNNEI come from the germline V gene. CDR3 DNA: TGTGCCAGCACCGGGACTAGTTTTTACAATGAGCAGTTCTTC. Amino acid sequence: CASTGTSFYNEQFF.

This clonotype has a count of ten or more. The chain uses TRBV6-1 and TRBJ1-6, with 7 bases identical to TRBD1. Trimming took 6 bases from V and 8 from J; bases not matched to a gene: 7. There are 14 residues in the CDR3. Per the germline V gene, CDR1 is MNHNS and CDR2 is SASEGT. The CDR3 reads CASRIRQGDSPLHF. CDR3 nucleotides: TGTGCCAGCAGGATTAGACAGGGTGATTCACCCCTCCACTTT.

This clonotype was seen repeatedly, ten times or more. The chain recombines TRBV5-1 with TRBJ2-7, with TRBD2 matching 10 bases. V trimming: 0 bases; J trimming: 1 base; junction bases outside the gene matches: 7. Per the germline V gene, CDR1 is SGHRS and CDR2 is YFSETQ. The length of the CDR3 is 17 residues. Written as DNA, the CDR3 is TGCGCCAGCAGCTTGGGGCCAACTAGCGGGGCATCCTACGAGCAGTACTTC. Protein: CASSLGPTSGASYEQYF.

This clonotype was seen ten or more times. The gene calls are TRBV20-1 and TRBJ2-3; D is unclear. The germline V gene has CDR1 DFQATT and CDR2 SNEGSKA (reference sequence). Trimming stripped 0 bases from V and 0 bases from J, with 10 bases between. CDR3 length: 15 amino acids. In DNA form, the CDR3 reads TGCAGTGCTAGAGATCGCGGCAGGAGCACAGATACGCAGTATTTT. It encodes CSARDRGRSTDTQYF.

Remarks on this clonotype: A much bigger clone sits one base away, suggesting this may be a read error. The chain carries TRBV6-2 or TRBV6-3 and TRBJ2-1; 9 nucleotides line up with TRBD2. The CDR3 has 15 amino acids. Germline V gene sequence: CDR1 MNHEY, CDR2 SVGEGT. CDR3: CPSSYRTSEYNEQFF. DNA of the CDR3: TGTCCCAGCAGTTACCGGACTAGCGAGTACAATGAGCAGTTCTTC.

This clonotype was detected many times. The genes are TRBV20-1 and TRBJ2-1; D gene uncertain. From germline, CDR1 is DFQATT and CDR2 SNEGSKA (reference sequence). The CDR3 runs 13 residues. Trimming removed 3 bases from V and 0 bases from J, with 6 bases in between. The DNA of the CDR3 is TGCAGTGCTAGCGTAGGCTCCTACAATGAGCAGTTCTTC. Translated, it gives CSASVGSYNEQFF.

This clonotype was seen more than once but under ten times. The chain links TRBV11-2 to TRBJ1-2, with D hard to call. CDR1 and CDR2 from the germline V gene are SGHAT and FQNNGV. V gave up 5 bases and J gave up 0 bases, with 10 bases separating them. The CDR3 spans 14 residues. CDR3 bases: TGTGCCAGCAGCCGCCGTAGGACTAACTATGGCTACACCTTC. Protein product: CASSRRRTNYGYTF.